This TCR beta chain stems from a study of T-cell reconstitution after alpha-beta-depleted transplantation in children. Study-wide results and limits: Surviving recipient cells, namely T cells and thymic progenitors, were the source of high day-60 TCRbeta diversity in some patients. Several hundred expanded graft clones reportedly supplied alpha-beta T cells about two months after transplant. One year post-transplant, T-cell counts and diversity were largely derived from T cells produced anew.

The CDR3 totals 11 residues. With 7 bases removed from V and 4 bases from J, the gap between germline ends came to 10 bases. The V gene's germline CDR1 is DFQATT and CDR2 SNEGSKA (reference sequence). As regards this clonotype: As yet, its antigen is unknown.

Researchers prepared the TCRbeta library using unique molecular identifiers, the study reports. TCRdb re-called the PCR reads through MiXCR, storing one row per CDR3 protein. The sample lists approximately 430,000 distinct CDR3 sequences; roughly 17% were seen once. The V call is TRBV20-1, the J call TRBJ1-1; the D is unclear. The specimen comprised PBMCs, mostly from graft donor cells, sampled 360 days after TCRalphabeta/CD19-depleted stem cell transplant. The sequence came from a boy in the first two years of life who had a stem cell transplant for Wiskott-Aldrich syndrome, so the T cells may come from the graft donor. CDR3 amino acids: CSVSGGTEAFF. In nucleotides, the CDR3 is TGCAGTGTCTCGGGAGGCACTGAAGCTTTCTTT.